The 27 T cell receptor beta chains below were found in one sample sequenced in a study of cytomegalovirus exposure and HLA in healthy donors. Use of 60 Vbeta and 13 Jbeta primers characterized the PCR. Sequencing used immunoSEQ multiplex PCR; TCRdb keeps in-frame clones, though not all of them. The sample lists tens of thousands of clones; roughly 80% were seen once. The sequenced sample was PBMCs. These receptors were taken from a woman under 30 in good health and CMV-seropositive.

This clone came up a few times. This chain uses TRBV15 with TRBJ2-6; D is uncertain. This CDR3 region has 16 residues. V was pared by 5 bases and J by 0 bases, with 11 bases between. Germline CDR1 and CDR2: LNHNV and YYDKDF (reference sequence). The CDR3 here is CATSGPSFSGANVLTF. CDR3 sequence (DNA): TGTGCCACCAGCGGCCCGTCCTTCTCTGGGGCCAACGTCCTGACTTTC.

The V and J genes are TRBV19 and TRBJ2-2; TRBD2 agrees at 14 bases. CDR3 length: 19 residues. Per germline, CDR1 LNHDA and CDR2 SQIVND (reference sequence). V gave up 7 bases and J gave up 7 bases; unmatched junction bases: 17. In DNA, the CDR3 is TGTGCCAGTACCTCCTCGGGACTAGCGGGAGCCCTGAGGGGCGGGGAGCTGTTTTTT. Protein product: CASTSSGLAGALRGGELFF.

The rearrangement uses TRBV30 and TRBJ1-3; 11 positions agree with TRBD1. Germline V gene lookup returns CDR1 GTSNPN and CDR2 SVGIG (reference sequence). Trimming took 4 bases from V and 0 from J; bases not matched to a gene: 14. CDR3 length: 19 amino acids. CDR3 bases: TGTGCCTGGATCGATAGGACAGGGGGCACGACCTTCTCTGGAAACACCATATATTTT. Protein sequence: CAWIDRTGGTTFSGNTIYF.

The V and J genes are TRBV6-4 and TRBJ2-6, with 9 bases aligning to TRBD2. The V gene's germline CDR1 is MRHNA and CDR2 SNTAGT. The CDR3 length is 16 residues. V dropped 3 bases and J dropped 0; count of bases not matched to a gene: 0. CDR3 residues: CASSDSGSSGANVLTF. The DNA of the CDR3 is TGTGCCAGCAGTGATAGCGGGAGCTCTGGGGCCAACGTCCTGACTTTC.

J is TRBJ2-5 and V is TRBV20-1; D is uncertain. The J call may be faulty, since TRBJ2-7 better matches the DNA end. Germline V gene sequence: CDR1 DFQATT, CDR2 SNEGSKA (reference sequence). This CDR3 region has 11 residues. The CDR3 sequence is CSARLVYEQYF. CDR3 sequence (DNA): TGCAGTGCTAGACTAGTATACGAGCAGTACTTC.

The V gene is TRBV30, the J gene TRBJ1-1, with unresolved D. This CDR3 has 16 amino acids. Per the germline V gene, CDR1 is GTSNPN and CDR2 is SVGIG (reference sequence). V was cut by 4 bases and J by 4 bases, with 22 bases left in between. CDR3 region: CAWTECIREYGTEAFF. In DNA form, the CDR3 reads TGTGCCTGGACTGAGTGTATAAGGGAGTATGGCACTGAAGCTTTCTTT. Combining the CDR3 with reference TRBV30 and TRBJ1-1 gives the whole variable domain SQTIHQWPATLVQPVGSPLSLECTVEGTSNPNLYWYRQAAGRGLQLLFYSVGIGQISSEVPQNLSASRPQDRQFILSSKKLLLSDSGFYLCAWTECIREYGTEAFFGQGTRLTVV.

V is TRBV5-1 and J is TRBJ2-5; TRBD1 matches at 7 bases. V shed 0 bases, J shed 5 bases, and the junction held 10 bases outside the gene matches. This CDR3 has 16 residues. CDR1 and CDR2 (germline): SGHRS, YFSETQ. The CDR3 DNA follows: TGCGCCAGCAGCTTGGGGACAGGAGCCGGTGGGGAGACCCAGTACTTC. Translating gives CASSLGTGAGGETQYF.

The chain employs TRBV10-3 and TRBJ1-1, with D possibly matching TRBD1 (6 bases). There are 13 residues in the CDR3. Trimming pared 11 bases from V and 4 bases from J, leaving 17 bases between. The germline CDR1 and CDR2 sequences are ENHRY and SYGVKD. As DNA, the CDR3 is TGTGCCTTCGCAGGGGCCCCAGGCACTGAAGCTTTCTTT. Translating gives CAFAGAPGTEAFF.

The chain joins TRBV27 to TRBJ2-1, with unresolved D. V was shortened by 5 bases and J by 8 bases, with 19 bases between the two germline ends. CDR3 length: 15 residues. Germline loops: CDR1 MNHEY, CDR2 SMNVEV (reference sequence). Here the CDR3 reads CASSAPRRSAYEQFF. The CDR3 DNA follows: TGTGCCAGCAGTGCCCCTCGGCGGTCCGCCTATGAGCAGTTCTTC.

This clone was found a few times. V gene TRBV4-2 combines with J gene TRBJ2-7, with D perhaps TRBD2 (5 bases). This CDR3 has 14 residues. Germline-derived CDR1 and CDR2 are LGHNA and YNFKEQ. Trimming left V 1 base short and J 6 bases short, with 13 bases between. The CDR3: CASSQARGGLEQYF. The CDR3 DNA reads TGTGCCAGCAGCCAAGCCAGAGGAGGACTCGAGCAGTACTTC.

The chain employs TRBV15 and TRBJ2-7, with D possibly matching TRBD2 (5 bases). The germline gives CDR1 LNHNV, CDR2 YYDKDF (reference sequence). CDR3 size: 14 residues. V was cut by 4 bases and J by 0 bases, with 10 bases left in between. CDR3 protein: CATSTGLSSYEQYF. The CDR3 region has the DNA TGTGCCACCAGCACGGGGTTAAGCTCCTACGAGCAGTACTTC. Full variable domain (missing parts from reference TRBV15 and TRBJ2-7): DAMVIQNPRYQVTQFGKPVTLSCSQTLNHNVMYWYQQKSSQAPKLLFHYYDKDFNNEADTPDNFQSRRPNTSFCFLDIRSPGLGDTAMYLCATSTGLSSYEQYFGPGTRLTVT.

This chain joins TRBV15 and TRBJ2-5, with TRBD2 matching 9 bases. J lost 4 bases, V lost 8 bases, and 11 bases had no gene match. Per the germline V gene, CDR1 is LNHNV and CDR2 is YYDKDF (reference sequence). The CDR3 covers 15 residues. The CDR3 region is CATGTAGGPGETQYF. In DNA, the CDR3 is TGTGCCACCGGAACTGCGGGAGGGCCGGGAGAGACCCAGTACTTC.

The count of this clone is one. Written as DNA, the CDR3 is TGTGCCAGTAAATTATGGGAGACTGGGGATGAGCAGTTCTTC. It yields the protein CASKLWETGDEQFF. This sequence joins TRBV19 and TRBJ2-1, with TRBD2 as a possible D gene (5 bases). CDR1 is LNHDA and CDR2 is SQIVND in the germline V gene (reference sequence). Trimming stripped 7 bases from V and 8 bases from J, with 18 bases between. There are 14 residues in the CDR3.

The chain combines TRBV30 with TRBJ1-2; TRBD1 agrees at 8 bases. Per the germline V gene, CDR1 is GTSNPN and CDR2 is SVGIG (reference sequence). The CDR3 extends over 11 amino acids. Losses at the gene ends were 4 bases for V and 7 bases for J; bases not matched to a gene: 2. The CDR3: CAWTGGTGYTF. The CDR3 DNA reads TGTGCCTGGACAGGGGGCACTGGCTACACCTTC.

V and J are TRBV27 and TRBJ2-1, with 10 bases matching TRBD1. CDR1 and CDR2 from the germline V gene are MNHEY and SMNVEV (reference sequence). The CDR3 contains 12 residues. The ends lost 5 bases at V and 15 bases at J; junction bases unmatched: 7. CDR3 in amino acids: CASSPGTGDSFF. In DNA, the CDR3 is TGTGCCAGCAGTCCTGGGACAGGGGATTCGTTCTTC.

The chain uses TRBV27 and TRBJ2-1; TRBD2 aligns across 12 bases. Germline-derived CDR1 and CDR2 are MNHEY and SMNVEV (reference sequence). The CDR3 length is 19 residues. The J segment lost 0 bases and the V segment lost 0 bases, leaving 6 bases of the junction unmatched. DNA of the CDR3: TGTGCCAGCAGTTTATCTCGAGGACTAGCGGGAAACTCCTACAATGAGCAGTTCTTC. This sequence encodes CASSLSRGLAGNSYNEQFF.

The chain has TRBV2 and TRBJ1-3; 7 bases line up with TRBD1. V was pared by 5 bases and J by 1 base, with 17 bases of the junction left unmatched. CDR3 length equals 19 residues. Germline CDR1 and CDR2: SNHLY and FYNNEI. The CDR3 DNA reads TGTGCCAGCAGTATAGAGAGGGGGCAGCGATTCGCTTCTGGAAACACCATATATTTT. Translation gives CASSIERGQRFASGNTIYF.

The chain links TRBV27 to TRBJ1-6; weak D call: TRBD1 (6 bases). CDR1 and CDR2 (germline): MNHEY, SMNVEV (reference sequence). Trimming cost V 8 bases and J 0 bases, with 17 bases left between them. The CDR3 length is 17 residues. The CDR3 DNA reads TGTGCCAGCCATAGGGGTGCAGGGGCCTCCTATAATTCACCCCTCCACTTT. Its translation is CASHRGAGASYNSPLHF.

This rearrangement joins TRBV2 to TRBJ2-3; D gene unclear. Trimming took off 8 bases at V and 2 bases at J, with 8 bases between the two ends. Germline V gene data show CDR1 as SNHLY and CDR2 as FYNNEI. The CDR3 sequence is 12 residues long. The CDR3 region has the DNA TGTGCCAGCTCGCAGGTCACAGATACGCAGTATTTT. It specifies CASSQVTDTQYF.

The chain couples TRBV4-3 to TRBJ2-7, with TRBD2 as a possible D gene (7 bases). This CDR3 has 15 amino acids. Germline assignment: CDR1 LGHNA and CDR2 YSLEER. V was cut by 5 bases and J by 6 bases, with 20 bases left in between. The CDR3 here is CASSSRGAIVAEQYF. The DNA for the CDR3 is TGCGCCAGCAGCTCACGGGGGGCGATCGTCGCCGAGCAGTACTTC.

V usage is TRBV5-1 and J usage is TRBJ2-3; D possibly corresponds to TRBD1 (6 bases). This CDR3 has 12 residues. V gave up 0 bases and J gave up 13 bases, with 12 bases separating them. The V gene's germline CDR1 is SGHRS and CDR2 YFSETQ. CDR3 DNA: TGCGCCAGCAGCTTGGATCAGGGGATGGAGTATTTT. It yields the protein CASSLDQGMEYF.

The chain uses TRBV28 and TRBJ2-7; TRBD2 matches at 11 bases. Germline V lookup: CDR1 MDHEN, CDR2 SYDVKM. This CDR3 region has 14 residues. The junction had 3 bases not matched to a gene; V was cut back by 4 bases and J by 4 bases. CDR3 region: CASSWSSGGYEQYF. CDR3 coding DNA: TGTGCCAGCAGTTGGTCTAGCGGGGGGTACGAGCAGTACTTC. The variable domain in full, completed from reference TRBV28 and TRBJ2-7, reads DVKVTQSSRYLVKRTGEKVFLECVQDMDHENMFWYRQDPGLGLRLIYFSYDVKMKEKGDIPEGYSVSREKKERFSLILESASTNQTSMYLCASSWSSGGYEQYFGPGTRLTVT.

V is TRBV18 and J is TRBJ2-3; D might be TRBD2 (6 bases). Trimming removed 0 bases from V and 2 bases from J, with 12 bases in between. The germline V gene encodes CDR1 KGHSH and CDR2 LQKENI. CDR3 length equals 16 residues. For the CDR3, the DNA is TGTGCCAGCTCACCACCGGTCGGGAGTAACACAGATACGCAGTATTTT. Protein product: CASSPPVGSNTDTQYF.

The CDR3 here is CASSLILGGEETQYF. CDR3 DNA: TGTGCCAGCAGCTTAATATTAGGGGGGGAGGAGACCCAGTACTTC. The chain recombines TRBV7-2 with TRBJ2-5, with TRBD2 as a possible D gene (7 bases). CDR1 is SGHTA and CDR2 is FQGNSA in the germline V gene. The V end lost 2 bases, the J end lost 5 bases, and 15 bases lay between the germline ends. The CDR3 spans 15 residues.

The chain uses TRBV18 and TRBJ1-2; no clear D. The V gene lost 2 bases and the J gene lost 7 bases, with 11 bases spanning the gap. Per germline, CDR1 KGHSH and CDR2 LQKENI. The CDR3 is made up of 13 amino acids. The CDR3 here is CASSPDRSGGYTF. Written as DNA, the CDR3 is TGTGCCAGCTCACCAGACCGATCGGGTGGCTACACCTTC.

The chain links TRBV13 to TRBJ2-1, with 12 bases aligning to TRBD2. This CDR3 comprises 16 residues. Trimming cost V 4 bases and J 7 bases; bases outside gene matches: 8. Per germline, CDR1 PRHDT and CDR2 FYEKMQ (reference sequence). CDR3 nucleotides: TGTGCCAGCAGCTCTGTTCTAGCGGGAGGGGGGAATGAGCAGTTCTTC. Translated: CASSSVLAGGGNEQFF.

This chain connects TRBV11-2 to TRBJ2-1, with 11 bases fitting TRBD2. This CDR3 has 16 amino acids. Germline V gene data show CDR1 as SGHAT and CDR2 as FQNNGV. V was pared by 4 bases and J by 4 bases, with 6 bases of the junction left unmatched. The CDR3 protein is CASSSKLAGAYNEQFF. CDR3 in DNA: TGTGCCAGCAGCTCCAAACTAGCGGGAGCTTACAATGAGCAGTTCTTC.